These 16 T cell receptor beta chains originate from one sample sequenced in a study of blood T cell repertoires in COVID-19. This table comes from immunoSEQ multiplex PCR, and its TCRdb copy is limited to in-frame clones, with some not included. The sample comprises fewer than 250,000 clones, under 90% of which are singletons, and roughly a tenth rests with the top ten. Material: peripheral blood. All receptors derive from a woman over 75 with COVID-19, enrolled during active disease.

CDR3 in amino acids: CASSETGNYGYTF. The CDR3 coding sequence is TGTGCCAGCAGTGAAACAGGGAACTATGGCTACACCTTC. The J gene is TRBJ1-2, the V gene TRBV25-1, with a weak D call TRBD1 (6 bases). The V end was cut by 2 bases, the J end by 2 bases, with 6 bases between. The CDR3 sequence is 13 residues long. Germline V gene sequence: CDR1 MGHDK, CDR2 SYGVNS.

The chain couples TRBV5-1 to TRBJ1-1; D unclear. This CDR3 has 13 amino acids. Trimming pared 0 bases from V and 4 bases from J, leaving 7 bases between. Germline V lookup: CDR1 SGHRS, CDR2 YFSETQ. In nucleotides, the CDR3 is TGCGCCAGCAGCTTGGGCGCTAGCACTGAAGCTTTCTTT. It encodes CASSLGASTEAFF.

This chain uses TRBV29-1 with TRBJ1-2; D remains unclear. With 3 bases removed from V and 4 bases from J, the gap between germline ends came to 9 bases. CDR1 and CDR2 (germline): SQVTM, ANQGSEA. The CDR3 runs 12 residues. The DNA for the CDR3 is TGCAGCGTTGATACGGGAACCTATGGCTACACCTTC. Its protein is CSVDTGTYGYTF.

J is TRBJ2-1 and V is TRBV9; TRBD2 matches at 12 bases. Germline values: CDR1 SGDLS, CDR2 YYNGEE. The CDR3 length is 15 residues. The junction had 2 bases not matched to a gene; V was cut back by 3 bases and J by 4 bases. The CDR3 nucleotides read TGTGCCAGCAGCGCCGGACTAGCGGGGTACAATGAGCAGTTCTTC. Translated: CASSAGLAGYNEQFF.

The genes are TRBV5-1 and TRBJ1-1, with D unclear. The CDR3 is made up of 13 amino acids. The germline V gene encodes CDR1 SGHRS and CDR2 YFSETQ. V lost 1 base and J 7 bases, leaving 11 bases between the germline ends. In nucleotides, the CDR3 is TGCGCCAGCAGCTTGCGGGAGTCAGGTGAAGCTTTCTTT. Translation gives CASSLRESGEAFF. The full variable domain, its missing parts supplied by reference TRBV5-1 and TRBJ1-1, is KAGVTQTPRYLIKTRGQQVTLSCSPISGHRSVSWYQQTPGQGLQFLFEYFSETQRNKGNFPGRFSGRQFSNSRSEMNVSTLELGDSALYLCASSLRESGEAFFGQGTRLTVV.

This chain uses TRBV7-9 with TRBJ2-7; D may be TRBD1 (6 bases). This CDR3 spans 15 amino acids. V was clipped by 1 base and J by 3 bases, with 13 bases between them. Germline V gives CDR1 SEHNR, CDR2 FQNEAQ (reference sequence). The CDR3 DNA reads as TGTGCCAGCAGCTTAGGGGATTTACAGGGCTACGAGCAGTACTTC. It translates to CASSLGDLQGYEQYF.

The J gene is TRBJ2-2, the V gene TRBV2, with 7 positions matching TRBD1. The J segment lost 3 bases and the V segment lost 6 bases, leaving 4 bases of the junction unmatched. This CDR3 is 14 amino acids long. Germline assignment: CDR1 SNHLY and CDR2 FYNNEI. CDR3 loop: CASRGQVHTGELFF. In DNA, the CDR3 is TGTGCCAGCAGAGGACAGGTTCACACCGGGGAGCTGTTTTTT.

CDR3 in DNA: TGTGCCAGCTCACCCAGAGAGGCCAAGCAAGAGACCCAGTACTTC. Its translation: CASSPREAKQETQYF. The chain employs TRBV18 and TRBJ2-5, with D uncertain. Germline CDR1 is KGHSH and CDR2 is LQKENI. V shed 3 bases and J shed 2 bases, with 13 bases lying between them. This CDR3 has 15 residues. The whole variable domain, filled in from reference TRBV18 and TRBJ2-5, reads NAGVMQNPRHLVRRRGQEARLRCSPMKGHSHVYWYRQLPEEGLKFMVYLQKENIIDESGMPKERFSAEFPKEGPSILRIQQVVRGDSAAYFCASSPREAKQETQYFGPGTRLLVL.

The chain employs TRBV5-4 and TRBJ2-2; 8 bases agree with TRBD2. V lost 0 bases, J lost 6 bases, and 7 bases stayed unmatched. CDR3 size: 16 residues. The germline V gene encodes CDR1 SGHNT and CDR2 YYREEE (reference sequence). The CDR3 region is CASSLVGTSISGELFF. The CDR3 DNA is TGTGCCAGCAGCTTGGTTGGGACTAGTATTTCCGGGGAGCTGTTTTTT.

V and J are TRBV7-3 and TRBJ2-1, with D hard to call. V was trimmed by 0 bases and J by 7 bases, leaving 16 bases between them. In germline, CDR1 is SGHTA, CDR2 FQGTGA. The CDR3 sequence is 16 residues long. CDR3 in DNA: TGTGCCAGCAGCTTAACATTTAGCCCCGATTATAATGAGCAGTTCTTC. Protein: CASSLTFSPDYNEQFF.

This rearrangement joins TRBV7-9 to TRBJ2-3; no firm D call. The CDR3 is 15 amino acids. The germline CDR1 and CDR2 sequences are SEHNR and FQNEAQ (reference sequence). The germline V and J ends were trimmed by 1 base and 0 bases, with 8 bases remaining between them. CDR3 DNA: TGTGCCAGCAGCTTAGGTGTAGTCAGCACAGATACGCAGTATTTT. This gives the protein CASSLGVVSTDTQYF.

V and J are TRBV19 and TRBJ2-7; no firm D call. CDR1 LNHDA and CDR2 SQIVND come from the germline V gene (reference sequence). The CDR3 has 13 amino acids. The V end lost 5 bases, the J end lost 2 bases, and 10 bases lay between the germline ends. In DNA form, the CDR3 reads TGTGCCAGTAGTCCCCTTCAGACCTACGAGCAGTACTTC. Encoded protein: CASSPLQTYEQYF.

Regarding this clone: Other nucleotide sequences in the sample specify the same CDR3. This chain connects TRBV3-1 (or the pseudogene TRBV3-2) to TRBJ1-1; maybe TRBD1 (5 bases). V gave up 1 base and J gave up 7 bases, with 10 bases separating them. CDR1 is LGHDT, CDR2 YNNKEL, per germline (reference sequence). This CDR3 contains 13 residues. The DNA of the CDR3 is TGTGCCAGCAGCCAAGTCGGGGGAGGTGAAGCTTTCTTT. Amino acids: CASSQVGGGEAFF.

This chain links TRBV19 with TRBJ2-5, with TRBD2 identical over 8 bases. Germline CDR1 and CDR2: LNHDA and SQIVND (reference sequence). The J segment lost 5 bases and the V segment lost 8 bases, leaving 10 bases of the junction unmatched. The CDR3 has 14 amino acids. CDR3 sequence: CASRPGGRGETQYF. CDR3 nucleotide sequence: TGTGCCAGTCGGCCGGGGGGGCGGGGGGAGACCCAGTACTTC.

This clone has a handful of counts. This chain connects TRBV3-1 (or the pseudogene TRBV3-2) to TRBJ1-3; no firm D call. The CDR3 loop spans 14 amino acids. V was shortened by 6 bases and J by 0 bases, with 9 bases between the two germline ends. Per the germline V gene, CDR1 is LGHDT and CDR2 is YNNKEL (reference sequence). DNA of the CDR3: TGTGCCAGCAGTTTCGGGAGCTCTGGAAACACCATATATTTT. It encodes CASSFGSSGNTIYF.

This chain uses TRBV25-1 with TRBJ2-1; 8 positions agree with TRBD2. The length of the CDR3 is 16 residues. V lost 5 bases to trimming and J lost 8 bases; unmatched junction nucleotides: 14. Germline V gene sequence: CDR1 MGHDK, CDR2 SYGVNS. The CDR3 spells CASSSRAGAEKDEQFF. CDR3 DNA: TGTGCCAGCAGTTCTAGAGCGGGGGCCGAAAAGGATGAGCAGTTCTTC.